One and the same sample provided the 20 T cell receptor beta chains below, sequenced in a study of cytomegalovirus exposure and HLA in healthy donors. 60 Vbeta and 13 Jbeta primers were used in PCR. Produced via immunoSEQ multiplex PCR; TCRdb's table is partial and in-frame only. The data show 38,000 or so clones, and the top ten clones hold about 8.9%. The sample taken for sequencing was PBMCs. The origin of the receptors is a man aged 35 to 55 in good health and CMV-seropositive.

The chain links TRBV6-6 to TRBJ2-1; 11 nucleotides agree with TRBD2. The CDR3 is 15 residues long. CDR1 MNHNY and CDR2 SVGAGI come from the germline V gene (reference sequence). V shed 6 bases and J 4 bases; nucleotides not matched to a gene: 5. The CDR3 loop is CASRGLAEGYNEQFF. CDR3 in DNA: TGTGCCAGCAGGGGACTAGCGGAGGGGTACAATGAGCAGTTCTTC.

CDR3 sequence reads: CASSFQGSTDTQYF. The DNA of the CDR3 is TGTGCCAGCAGCTTCCAGGGGAGCACAGATACGCAGTATTTT. The V call is TRBV7-3, the J call TRBJ2-3; D possibly corresponds to TRBD1 (6 bases). With 3 bases removed from V and 0 bases from J, the gap between germline ends came to 7 bases. Germline-derived CDR1 and CDR2 are SGHTA and FQGTGA. CDR3 length equals 14 residues.

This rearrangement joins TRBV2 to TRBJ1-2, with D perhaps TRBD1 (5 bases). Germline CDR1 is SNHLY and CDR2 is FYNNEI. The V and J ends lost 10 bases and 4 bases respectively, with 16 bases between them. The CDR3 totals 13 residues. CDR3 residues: CATAPAGLYGYTF. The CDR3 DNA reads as TGTGCCACGGCGCCGGCAGGGCTCTATGGCTACACCTTC.

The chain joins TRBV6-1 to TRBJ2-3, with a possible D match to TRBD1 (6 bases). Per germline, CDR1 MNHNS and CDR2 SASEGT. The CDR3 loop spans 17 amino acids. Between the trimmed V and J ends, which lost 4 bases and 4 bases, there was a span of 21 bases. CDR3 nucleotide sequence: TGTGCCAGCAGTGCCACCCTAGGGGGTTTGGATTCAGATACGCAGTATTTT. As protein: CASSATLGGLDSDTQYF.

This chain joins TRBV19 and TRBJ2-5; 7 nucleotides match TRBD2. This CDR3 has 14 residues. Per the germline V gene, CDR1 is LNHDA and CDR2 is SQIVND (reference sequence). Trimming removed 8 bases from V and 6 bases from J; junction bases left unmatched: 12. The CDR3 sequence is CASAGGGPMKTQYF. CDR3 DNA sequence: TGTGCCAGTGCCGGGGGAGGGCCGATGAAGACCCAGTACTTC. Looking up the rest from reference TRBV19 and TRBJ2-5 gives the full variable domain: DGGITQSPKYLFRKEGQNVTLSCEQNLNHDAMYWYRQDPGQGLRLIYYSQIVNDFQKGDIAEGYSVSREKKESFPLTVTSAQKNPTAFYLCASAGGGPMKTQYFGPGTRLLVL.

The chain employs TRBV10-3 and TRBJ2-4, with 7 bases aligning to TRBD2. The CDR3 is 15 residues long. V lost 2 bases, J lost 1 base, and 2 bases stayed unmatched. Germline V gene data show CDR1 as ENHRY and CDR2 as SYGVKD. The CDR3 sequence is CAISEVGGAKNIQYF. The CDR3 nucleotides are TGTGCCATCAGTGAGGTGGGAGGGGCCAAAAACATTCAGTACTTC.

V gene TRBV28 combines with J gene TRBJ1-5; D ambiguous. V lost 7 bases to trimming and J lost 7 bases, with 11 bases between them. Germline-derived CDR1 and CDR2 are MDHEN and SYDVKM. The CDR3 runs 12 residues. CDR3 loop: CASITPGQPQHF. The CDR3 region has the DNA TGTGCCAGCATCACCCCGGGGCAGCCCCAGCATTTT.

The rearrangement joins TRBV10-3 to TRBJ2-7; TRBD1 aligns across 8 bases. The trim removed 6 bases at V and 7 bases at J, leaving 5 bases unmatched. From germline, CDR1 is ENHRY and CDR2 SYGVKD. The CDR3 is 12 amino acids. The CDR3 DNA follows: TGTGCCATCAGCAGGGGGCAAGGGGAGCAGTACTTC. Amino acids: CAISRGQGEQYF.

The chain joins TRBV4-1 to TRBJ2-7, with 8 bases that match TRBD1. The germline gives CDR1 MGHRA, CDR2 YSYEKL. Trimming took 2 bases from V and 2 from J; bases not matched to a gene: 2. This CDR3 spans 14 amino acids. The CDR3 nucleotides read TGCGCCAGCAGCCAAACGGGACAGGCCTACGAGCAGTACTTC. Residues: CASSQTGQAYEQYF.

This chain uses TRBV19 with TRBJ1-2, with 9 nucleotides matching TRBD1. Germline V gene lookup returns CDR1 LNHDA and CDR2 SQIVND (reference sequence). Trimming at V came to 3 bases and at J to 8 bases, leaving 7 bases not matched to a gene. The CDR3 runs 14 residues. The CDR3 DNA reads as TGTGCCAGTAGTATGACAGGGGGACGCGCCGGCTACACCTTC. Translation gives CASSMTGGRAGYTF. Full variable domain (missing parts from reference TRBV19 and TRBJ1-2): DGGITQSPKYLFRKEGQNVTLSCEQNLNHDAMYWYRQDPGQGLRLIYYSQIVNDFQKGDIAEGYSVSREKKESFPLTVTSAQKNPTAFYLCASSMTGGRAGYTFGSGTRLTVV.

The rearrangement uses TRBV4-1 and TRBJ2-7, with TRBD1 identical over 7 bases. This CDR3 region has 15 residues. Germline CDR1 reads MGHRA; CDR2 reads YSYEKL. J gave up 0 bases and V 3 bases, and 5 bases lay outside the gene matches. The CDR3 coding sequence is TGCGCCAGCAGCCACCCGGACAGGTTCTCCTACGAGCAGTACTTC. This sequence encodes CASSHPDRFSYEQYF.

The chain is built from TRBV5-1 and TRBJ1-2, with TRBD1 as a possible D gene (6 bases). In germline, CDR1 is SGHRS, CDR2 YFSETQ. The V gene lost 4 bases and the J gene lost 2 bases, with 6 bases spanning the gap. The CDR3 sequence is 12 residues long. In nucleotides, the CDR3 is TGCGCCAGCAGCACAGGGAACTATGGCTACACCTTC. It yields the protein CASSTGNYGYTF.

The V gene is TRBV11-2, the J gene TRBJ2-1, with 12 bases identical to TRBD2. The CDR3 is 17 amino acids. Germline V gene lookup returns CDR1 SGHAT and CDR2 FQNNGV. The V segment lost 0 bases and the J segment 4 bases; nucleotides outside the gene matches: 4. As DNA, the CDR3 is TGTGCCAGCAGCTTAGAGACTAGCGGGAGTGGGTACAATGAGCAGTTCTTC. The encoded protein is CASSLETSGSGYNEQFF.

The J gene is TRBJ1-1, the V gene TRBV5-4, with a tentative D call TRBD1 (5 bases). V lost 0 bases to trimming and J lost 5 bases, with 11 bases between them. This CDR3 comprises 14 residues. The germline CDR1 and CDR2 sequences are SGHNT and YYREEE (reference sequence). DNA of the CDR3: TGTGCCAGCAGCTTGGGGGGGGTTAGTACTGAAGCTTTCTTT. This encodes CASSLGGVSTEAFF.

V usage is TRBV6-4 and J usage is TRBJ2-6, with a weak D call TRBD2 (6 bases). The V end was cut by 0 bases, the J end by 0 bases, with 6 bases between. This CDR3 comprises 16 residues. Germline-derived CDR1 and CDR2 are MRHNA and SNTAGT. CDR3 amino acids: CASSDSTSSGANVLTF. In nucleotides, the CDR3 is TGTGCCAGCAGTGACTCGACTAGCTCTGGGGCCAACGTCCTGACTTTC.

The CDR3 DNA sequence: TGTGCCAGCAGCTTAACAGGAGCTGGGTGGCAGGGGGGCGACAATGAGCAGTTCTTC. Its translation is CASSLTGAGWQGGDNEQFF. The chain uses TRBV7-2 and TRBJ2-1, with D tentatively TRBD1 (7 bases). This CDR3 has 19 amino acids. V dropped 2 bases and J dropped 5 bases, with 25 bases sitting between them. Germline lookup yields CDR1 SGHTA and CDR2 FQGNSA.

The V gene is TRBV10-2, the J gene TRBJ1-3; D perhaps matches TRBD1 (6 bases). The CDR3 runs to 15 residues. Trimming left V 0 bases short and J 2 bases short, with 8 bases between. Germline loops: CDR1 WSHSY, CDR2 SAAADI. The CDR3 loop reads CASSESGAPGNTIYF. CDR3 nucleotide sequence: TGCGCCAGCAGTGAGTCGGGGGCCCCTGGAAACACCATATATTTT.

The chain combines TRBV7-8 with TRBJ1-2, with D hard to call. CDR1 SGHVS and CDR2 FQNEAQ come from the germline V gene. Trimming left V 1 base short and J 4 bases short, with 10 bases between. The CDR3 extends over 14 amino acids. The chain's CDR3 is CASSLGGVTYGYTF. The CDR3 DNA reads TGTGCCAGCAGCTTAGGGGGAGTGACCTATGGCTACACCTTC.

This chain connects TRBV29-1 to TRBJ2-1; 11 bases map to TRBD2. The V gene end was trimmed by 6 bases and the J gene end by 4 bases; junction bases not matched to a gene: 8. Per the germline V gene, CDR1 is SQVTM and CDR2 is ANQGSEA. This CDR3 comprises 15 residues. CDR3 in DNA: TGCAGCGTCACCCCGGGGACTAGCGGTTACAATGAGCAGTTCTTC. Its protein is CSVTPGTSGYNEQFF.

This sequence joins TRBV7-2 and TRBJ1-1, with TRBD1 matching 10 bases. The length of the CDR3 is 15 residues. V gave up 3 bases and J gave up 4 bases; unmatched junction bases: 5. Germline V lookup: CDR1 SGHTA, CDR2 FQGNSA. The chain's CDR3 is CASSFRQGASTEAFF. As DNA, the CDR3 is TGTGCCAGCAGCTTCCGACAGGGGGCCTCCACTGAAGCTTTCTTT.